The subject of this entry is one T cell receptor (beta chain). Its antigen is not known. The data stem from a study of shared clonotypes between healthy human individuals. The study's findings and limits: Even with large depth, rarefaction showed that sorted-subset sequencing was incomplete.

The authors divided CD4+ cells into CD45RA+ naive and CD45RA-negative memory subsets. Deep was the level used in running the assay. Assay: immunoSEQ multiplex PCR; the TCRdb copy retains only in-frame clones and omits some. The profile covers approximately 530,000 clones, with almost 97% appearing a single time and 0.05% to 0.07% taken by the ten largest. CDR1 and CDR2 from the germline V gene are MNHEY and SMNVEV (reference sequence). The germline V and J ends were trimmed by 5 bases and 4 bases, with 12 bases remaining between them. There are 13 residues in the CDR3. This TCR was sampled from a woman aged 30 to 39 in good health. The sequenced material came from naive CD4+ T cells sorted from blood. Subset here: CD45RA+ positively selected. This sequence joins TRBV27 and TRBJ2-7; D might be TRBD2 (6 bases). As DNA, the CDR3 is TGTGCCAGCAGTAACGGGAGAAGGTACGAGCAGTACTTC. It specifies CASSNGRRYEQYF.